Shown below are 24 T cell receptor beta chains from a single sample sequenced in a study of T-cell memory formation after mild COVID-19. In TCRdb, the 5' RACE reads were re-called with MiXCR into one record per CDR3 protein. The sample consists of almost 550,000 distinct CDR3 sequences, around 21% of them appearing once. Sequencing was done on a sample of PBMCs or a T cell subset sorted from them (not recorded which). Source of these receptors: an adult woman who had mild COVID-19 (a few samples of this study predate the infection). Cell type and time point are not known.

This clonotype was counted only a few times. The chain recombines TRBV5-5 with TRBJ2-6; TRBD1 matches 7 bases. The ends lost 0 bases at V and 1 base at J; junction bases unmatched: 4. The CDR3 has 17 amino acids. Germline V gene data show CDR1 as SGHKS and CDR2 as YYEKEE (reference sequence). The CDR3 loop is CASSLAATGSGANVLTF. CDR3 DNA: TGTGCCAGCAGCTTGGCCGCGACAGGGTCTGGGGCCAACGTCCTGACTTTC. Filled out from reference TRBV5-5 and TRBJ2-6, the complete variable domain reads DAGVTQSPTHLIKTRGQQVTLRCSPISGHKSVSWYQQVLGQGPQFIFQYYEKEERGRGNFPDRFSARQFPNYSSELNVNALLLGDSALYLCASSLAATGSGANVLTFGAGSRLTVL.

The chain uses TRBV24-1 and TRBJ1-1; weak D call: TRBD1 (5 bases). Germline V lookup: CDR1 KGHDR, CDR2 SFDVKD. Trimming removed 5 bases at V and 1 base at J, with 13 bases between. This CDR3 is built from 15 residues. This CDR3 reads CATSAGGGRNTEAFF. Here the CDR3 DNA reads TGTGCCACCAGTGCCGGGGGAGGCCGGAACACTGAAGCTTTCTTT.

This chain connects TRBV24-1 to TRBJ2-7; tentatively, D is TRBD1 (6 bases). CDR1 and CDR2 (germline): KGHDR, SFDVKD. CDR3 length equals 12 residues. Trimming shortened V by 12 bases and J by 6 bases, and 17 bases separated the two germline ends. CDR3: CAFECRGSEQYF. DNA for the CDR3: TGTGCCTTCGAGTGCAGGGGTTCCGAGCAGTACTTC.

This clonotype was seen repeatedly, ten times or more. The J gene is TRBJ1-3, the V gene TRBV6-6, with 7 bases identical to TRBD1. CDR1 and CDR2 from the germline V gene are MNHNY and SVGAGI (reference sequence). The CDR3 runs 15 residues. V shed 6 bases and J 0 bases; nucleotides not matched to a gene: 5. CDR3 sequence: CASRETGASGNTIYF. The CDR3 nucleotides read TGTGCCAGCAGAGAAACAGGGGCCTCTGGAAACACCATATATTTT.

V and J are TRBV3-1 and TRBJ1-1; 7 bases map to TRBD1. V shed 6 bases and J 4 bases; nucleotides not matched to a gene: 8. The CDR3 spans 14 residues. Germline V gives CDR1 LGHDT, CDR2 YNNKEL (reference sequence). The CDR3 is CASRKYDRATEAFF. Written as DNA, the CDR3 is TGTGCCAGCAGAAAATACGACAGGGCCACTGAAGCTTTCTTT.

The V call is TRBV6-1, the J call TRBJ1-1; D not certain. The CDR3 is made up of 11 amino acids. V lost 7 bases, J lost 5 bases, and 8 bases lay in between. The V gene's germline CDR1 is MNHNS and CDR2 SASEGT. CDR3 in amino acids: CASKIVTEAFF. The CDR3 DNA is TGTGCCAGCAAAATCGTGACTGAAGCTTTCTTT.

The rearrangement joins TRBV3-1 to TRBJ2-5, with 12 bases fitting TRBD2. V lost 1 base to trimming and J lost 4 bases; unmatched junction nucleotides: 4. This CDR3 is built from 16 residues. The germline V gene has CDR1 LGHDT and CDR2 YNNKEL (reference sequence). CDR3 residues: CASSQGGLAGVETQYF. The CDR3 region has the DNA TGTGCCAGCAGCCAAGGGGGACTAGCGGGCGTAGAGACCCAGTACTTC.

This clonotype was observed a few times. In nucleotides, the CDR3 is TGTGCCAGCAGTTACGGGGGGGCCTCGGACGAGCAGTACTTC. Amino acid sequence: CASSYGGASDEQYF. The chain combines TRBV6-5 with TRBJ2-7; perhaps TRBD2 as D (7 bases). V dropped 2 bases and J dropped 5 bases, with 13 bases sitting between them. This CDR3 comprises 14 residues. Germline-derived CDR1 and CDR2 are MNHEY and SVGAGI.

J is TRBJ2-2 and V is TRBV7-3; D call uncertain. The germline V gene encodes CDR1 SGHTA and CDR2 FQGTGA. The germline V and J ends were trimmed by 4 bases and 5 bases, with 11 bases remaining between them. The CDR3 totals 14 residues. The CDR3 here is CASSSTQVTGELFF. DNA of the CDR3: TGTGCCAGCAGCTCAACCCAGGTGACCGGGGAGCTGTTTTTT.

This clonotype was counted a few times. CDR3: CASSVESGRRNEQFF. CDR3 in DNA: TGTGCCAGCAGCGTAGAGAGCGGGAGGAGAAATGAGCAGTTCTTC. The chain employs TRBV9 and TRBJ2-1; 9 nucleotides align to TRBD2. J lost 7 bases, V lost 0 bases, and 5 bases had no gene match. From germline, CDR1 is SGDLS and CDR2 YYNGEE. CDR3 length: 15 residues.

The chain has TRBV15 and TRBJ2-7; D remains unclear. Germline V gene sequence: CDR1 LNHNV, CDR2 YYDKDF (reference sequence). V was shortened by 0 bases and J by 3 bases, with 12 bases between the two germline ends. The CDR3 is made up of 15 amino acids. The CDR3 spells CATSRDPGGGYEQYF. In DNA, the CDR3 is TGTGCCACCAGCAGAGACCCAGGTGGCGGCTACGAGCAGTACTTC.

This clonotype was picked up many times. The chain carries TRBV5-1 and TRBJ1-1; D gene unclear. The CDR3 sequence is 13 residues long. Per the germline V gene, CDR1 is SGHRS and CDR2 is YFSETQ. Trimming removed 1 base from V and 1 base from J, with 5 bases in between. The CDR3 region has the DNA TGCGCCAGCAGCTTGAAATCGAACACTGAAGCTTTCTTT. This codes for CASSLKSNTEAFF.

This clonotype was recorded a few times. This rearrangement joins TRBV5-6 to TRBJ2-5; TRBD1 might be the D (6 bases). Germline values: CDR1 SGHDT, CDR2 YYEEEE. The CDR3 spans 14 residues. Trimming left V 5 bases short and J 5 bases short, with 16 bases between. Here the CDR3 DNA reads TGTGCCAGCAGGGCAGGGGCGGGTCGGGAGACCCAGTACTTC. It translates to CASRAGAGRETQYF.

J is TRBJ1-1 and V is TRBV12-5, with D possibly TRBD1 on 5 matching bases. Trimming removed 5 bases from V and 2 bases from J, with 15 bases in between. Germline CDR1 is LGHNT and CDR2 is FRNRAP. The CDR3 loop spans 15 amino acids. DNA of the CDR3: TGTGCTAGTGGTCTGCTCCCGGGGGAAAACACTGAAGCTTTCTTT. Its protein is CASGLLPGENTEAFF. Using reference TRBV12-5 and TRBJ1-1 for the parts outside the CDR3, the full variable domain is DARVTQTPRHKVTEMGQEVTMRCQPILGHNTVFWYRQTMMQGLELLAYFRNRAPLDDSGMPKDRFSAEMPDATLATLKIQPSEPRDSAVYFCASGLLPGENTEAFFGQGTRLTVV.

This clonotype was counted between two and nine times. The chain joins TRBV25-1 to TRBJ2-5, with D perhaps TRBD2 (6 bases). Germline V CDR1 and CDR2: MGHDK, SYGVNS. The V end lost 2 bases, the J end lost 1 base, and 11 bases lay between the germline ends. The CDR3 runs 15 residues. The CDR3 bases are TGTGCCAGCAGTGAACCGGGACTCGGCCAAGAGACCCAGTACTTC. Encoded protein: CASSEPGLGQETQYF. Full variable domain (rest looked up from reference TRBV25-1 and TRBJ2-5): EADIYQTPRYLVIGTGKKITLECSQTMGHDKMYWYQQDPGMELHLIHYSYGVNSTEKGDLSSESTVSRIRTEHFPLTLESARPSHTSQYLCASSEPGLGQETQYFGPGTRLLVL.

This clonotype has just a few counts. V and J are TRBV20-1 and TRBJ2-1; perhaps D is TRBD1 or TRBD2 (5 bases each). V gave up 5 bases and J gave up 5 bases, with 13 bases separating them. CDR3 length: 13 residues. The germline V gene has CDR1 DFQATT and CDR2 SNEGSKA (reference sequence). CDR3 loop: CSASRDGNNEQFF. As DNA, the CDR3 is TGCAGTGCTTCAAGGGACGGAAACAATGAGCAGTTCTTC.

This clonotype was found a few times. This CDR3 reads CSARDLRESPDRDLYEQYF. CDR3 nucleotide sequence: TGCAGTGCTAGAGACCTTCGTGAAAGCCCTGATCGTGATCTGTACGAGCAGTACTTC. J is TRBJ2-7 and V is TRBV20-1; D gene uncertain. Germline V gene lookup returns CDR1 DFQATT and CDR2 SNEGSKA (reference sequence). CDR3 length equals 19 residues. V was shortened by 0 bases and J by 4 bases, with 28 bases between the two germline ends.

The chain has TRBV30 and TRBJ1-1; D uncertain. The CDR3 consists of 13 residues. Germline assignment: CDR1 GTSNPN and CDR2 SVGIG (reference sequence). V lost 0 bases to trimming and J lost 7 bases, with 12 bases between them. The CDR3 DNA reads TGTGCCTGGAGTGTACTTTTTTGGGGTGAAGCTTTCTTT. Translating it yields CAWSVLFWGEAFF.

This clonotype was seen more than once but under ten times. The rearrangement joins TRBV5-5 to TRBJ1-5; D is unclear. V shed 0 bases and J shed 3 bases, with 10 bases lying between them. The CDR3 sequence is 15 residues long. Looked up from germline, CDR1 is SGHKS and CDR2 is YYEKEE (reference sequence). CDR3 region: CASSLAHEINQPQHF. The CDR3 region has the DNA TGTGCCAGCAGCTTGGCCCACGAGATCAATCAGCCCCAGCATTTT.

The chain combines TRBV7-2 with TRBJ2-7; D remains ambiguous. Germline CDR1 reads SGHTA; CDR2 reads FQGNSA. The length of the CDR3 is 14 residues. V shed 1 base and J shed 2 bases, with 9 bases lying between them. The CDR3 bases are TGTGCCAGCAGCTTAGGTGGCAGCACCTACGAGCAGTACTTC. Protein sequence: CASSLGGSTYEQYF.

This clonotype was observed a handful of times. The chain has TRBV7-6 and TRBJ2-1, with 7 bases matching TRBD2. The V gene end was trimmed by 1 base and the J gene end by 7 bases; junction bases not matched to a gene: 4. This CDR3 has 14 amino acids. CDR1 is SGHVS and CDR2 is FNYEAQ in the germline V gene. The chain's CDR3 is CASSLGLARNEQFF. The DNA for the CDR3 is TGTGCCAGCAGCTTAGGACTAGCTAGGAATGAGCAGTTCTTC.

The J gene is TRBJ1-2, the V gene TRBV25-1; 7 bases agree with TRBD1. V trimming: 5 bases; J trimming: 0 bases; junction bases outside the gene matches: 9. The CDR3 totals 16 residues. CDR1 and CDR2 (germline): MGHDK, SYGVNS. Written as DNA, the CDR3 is TGTGCCAGCAGTCCCACCACAGGGGCAGCTAACTATGGCTACACCTTC. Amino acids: CASSPTTGAANYGYTF.

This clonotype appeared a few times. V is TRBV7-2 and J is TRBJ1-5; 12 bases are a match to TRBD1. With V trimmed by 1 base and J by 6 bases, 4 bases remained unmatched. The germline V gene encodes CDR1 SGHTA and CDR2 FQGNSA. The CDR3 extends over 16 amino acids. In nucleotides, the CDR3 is TGTGCCAGCAGCTTAGGTGGGACAGGGGGCGTTCAGCCCCAGCATTTT. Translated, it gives CASSLGGTGGVQPQHF. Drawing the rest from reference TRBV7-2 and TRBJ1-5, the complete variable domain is GAGVSQSPSNKVTEKGKDVELRCDPISGHTALYWYRQSLGQGLEFLIYFQGNSAPDKSGLPSDRFSAERTGGSVSTLTIQRTQQEDSAVYLCASSLGGTGGVQPQHFGDGTRLSIL.

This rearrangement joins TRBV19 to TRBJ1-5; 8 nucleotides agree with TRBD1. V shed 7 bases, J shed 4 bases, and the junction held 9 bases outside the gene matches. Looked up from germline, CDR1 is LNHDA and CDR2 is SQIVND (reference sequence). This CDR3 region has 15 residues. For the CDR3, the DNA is TGTGCCAGTAAGACGGGACAGGCCCTTAATCAGCCCCAGCATTTT. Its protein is CASKTGQALNQPQHF. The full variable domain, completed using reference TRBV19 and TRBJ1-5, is DGGITQSPKYLFRKEGQNVTLSCEQNLNHDAMYWYRQDPGQGLRLIYYSQIVNDFQKGDIAEGYSVSREKKESFPLTVTSAQKNPTAFYLCASKTGQALNQPQHFGDGTRLSIL.